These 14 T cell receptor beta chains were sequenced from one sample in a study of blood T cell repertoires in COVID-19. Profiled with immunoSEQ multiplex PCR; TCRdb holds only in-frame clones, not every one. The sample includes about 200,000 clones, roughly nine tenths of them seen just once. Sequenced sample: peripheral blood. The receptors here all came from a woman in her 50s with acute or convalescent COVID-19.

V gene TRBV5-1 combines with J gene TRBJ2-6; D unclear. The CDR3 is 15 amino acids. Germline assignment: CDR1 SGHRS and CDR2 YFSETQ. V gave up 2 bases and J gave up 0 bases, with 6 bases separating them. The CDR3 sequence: CASSFFGSGANVLTF. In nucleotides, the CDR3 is TGCGCCAGCAGCTTCTTCGGCTCTGGGGCCAACGTCCTGACTTTC.

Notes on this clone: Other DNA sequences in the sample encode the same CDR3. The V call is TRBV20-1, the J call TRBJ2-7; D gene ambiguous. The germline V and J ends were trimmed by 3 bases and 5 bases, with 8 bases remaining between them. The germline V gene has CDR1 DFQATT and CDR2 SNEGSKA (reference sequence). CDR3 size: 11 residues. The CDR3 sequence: CSARSGHEQYF. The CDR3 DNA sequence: TGCAGTGCTAGGTCGGGTCACGAGCAGTACTTC.

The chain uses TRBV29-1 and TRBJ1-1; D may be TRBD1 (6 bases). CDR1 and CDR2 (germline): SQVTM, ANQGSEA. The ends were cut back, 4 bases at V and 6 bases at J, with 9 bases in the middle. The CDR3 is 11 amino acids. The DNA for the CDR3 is TGCAGCGTTGGACAGGATTCTGAAGCTTTCTTT. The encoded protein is CSVGQDSEAFF. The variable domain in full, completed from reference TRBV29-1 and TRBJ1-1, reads SAVISQKPSRDICQRGTSLTIQCQVDSQVTMMFWYRQQPGQSLTLIATANQGSEATYESGFVIDKFPISRPNLTFSTLTVSNMSPEDSSIYLCSVGQDSEAFFGQGTRLTVV.

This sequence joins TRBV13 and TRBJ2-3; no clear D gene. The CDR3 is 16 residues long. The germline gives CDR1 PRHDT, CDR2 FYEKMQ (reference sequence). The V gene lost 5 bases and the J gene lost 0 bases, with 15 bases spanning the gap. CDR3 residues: CASSAPGHPSTDTQYF. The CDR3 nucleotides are TGTGCCAGCAGCGCCCCGGGTCACCCTAGCACAGATACGCAGTATTTT.

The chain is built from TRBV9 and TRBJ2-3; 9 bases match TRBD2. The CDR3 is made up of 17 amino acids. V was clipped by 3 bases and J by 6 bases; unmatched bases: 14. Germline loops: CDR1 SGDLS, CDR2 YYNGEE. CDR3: CASSEGFRGLAGDTQYF. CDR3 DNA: TGTGCCAGCAGCGAGGGCTTCCGGGGACTAGCTGGGGATACGCAGTATTTT.

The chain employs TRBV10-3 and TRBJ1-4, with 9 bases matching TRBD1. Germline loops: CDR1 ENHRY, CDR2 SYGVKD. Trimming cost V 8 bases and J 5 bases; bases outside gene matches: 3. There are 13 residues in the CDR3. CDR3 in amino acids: CAIRQGGNEKLFF. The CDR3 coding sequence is TGTGCCATCCGACAGGGGGGGAATGAAAAACTGTTTTTT.

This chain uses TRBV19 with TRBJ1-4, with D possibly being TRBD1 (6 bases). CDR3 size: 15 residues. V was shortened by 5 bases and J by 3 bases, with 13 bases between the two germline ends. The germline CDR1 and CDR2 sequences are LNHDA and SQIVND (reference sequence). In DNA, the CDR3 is TGTGCCAGTAGTGCTCCGGGACAAGCTAATGAAAAACTGTTTTTT. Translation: CASSAPGQANEKLFF.

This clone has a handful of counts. The CDR3 sequence: CASSPSGAATGELFF. Written as DNA, the CDR3 is TGTGCCAGCAGCCCTAGCGGGGCGGCCACCGGGGAGCTGTTTTTT. The rearrangement uses TRBV7-9 and TRBJ2-2; 9 bases map to TRBD2. Trimming took 5 bases from V and 4 from J; bases not matched to a gene: 5. The CDR3 is made up of 15 amino acids. Germline-derived CDR1 and CDR2 are SEHNR and FQNEAQ (reference sequence).

The CDR3 reads CASSYSQSNQPQHF. For the CDR3, the DNA is TGTGCCAGCAGTTACTCGCAGAGCAATCAGCCCCAGCATTTT. The V gene is TRBV6-5, the J gene TRBJ1-5; D not certain. The CDR3 is made up of 14 amino acids. Germline CDR1 is MNHEY and CDR2 is SVGAGI. V lost 0 bases and J lost 1, with 4 bases in between.

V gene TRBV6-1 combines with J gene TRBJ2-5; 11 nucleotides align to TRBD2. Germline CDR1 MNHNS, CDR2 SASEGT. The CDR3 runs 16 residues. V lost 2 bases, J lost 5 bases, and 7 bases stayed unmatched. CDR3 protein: CASSERSGGAWETQYF. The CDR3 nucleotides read TGTGCCAGCAGTGAACGTAGCGGGGGGGCCTGGGAGACCCAGTACTTC.

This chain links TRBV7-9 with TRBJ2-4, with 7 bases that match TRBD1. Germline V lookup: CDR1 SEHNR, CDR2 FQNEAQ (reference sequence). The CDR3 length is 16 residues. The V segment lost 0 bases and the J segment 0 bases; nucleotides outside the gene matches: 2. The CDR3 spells CASSLAYRGAKNIQYF. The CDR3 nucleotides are TGTGCCAGCAGCTTAGCGTACAGGGGAGCCAAAAACATTCAGTACTTC.

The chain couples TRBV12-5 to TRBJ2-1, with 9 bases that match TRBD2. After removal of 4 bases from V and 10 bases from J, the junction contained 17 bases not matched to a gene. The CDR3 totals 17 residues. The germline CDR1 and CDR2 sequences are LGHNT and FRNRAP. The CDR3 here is CASGWSLASGTQEEQFF. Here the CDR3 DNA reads TGTGCTAGTGGTTGGAGTCTTGCTAGCGGGACGCAGGAGGAGCAGTTCTTC. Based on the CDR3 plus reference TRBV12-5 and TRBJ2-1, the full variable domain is DARVTQTPRHKVTEMGQEVTMRCQPILGHNTVFWYRQTMMQGLELLAYFRNRAPLDDSGMPKDRFSAEMPDATLATLKIQPSEPRDSAVYFCASGWSLASGTQEEQFFGPGTRLTVL.

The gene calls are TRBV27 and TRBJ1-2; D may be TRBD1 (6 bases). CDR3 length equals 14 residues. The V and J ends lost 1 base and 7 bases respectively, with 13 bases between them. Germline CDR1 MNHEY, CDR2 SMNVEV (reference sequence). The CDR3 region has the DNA TGTGCCAGCAGTTTATGGTCGACAGGTGCTGGCTACACCTTC. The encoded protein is CASSLWSTGAGYTF.

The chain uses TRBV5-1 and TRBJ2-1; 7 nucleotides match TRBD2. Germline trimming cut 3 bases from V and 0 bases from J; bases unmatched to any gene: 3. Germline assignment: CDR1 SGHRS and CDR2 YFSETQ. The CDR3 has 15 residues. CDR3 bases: TGCGCCAGCAGCTCTAGCGGAAGCTCCTACAATGAGCAGTTCTTC. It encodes CASSSSGSSYNEQFF.